One sample yielded the 2 T cell receptor beta chains listed below, sequenced in a study of T cell responses to AZD1222 COVID-19 vaccine. Libraries were prepared by immunoSEQ multiplex PCR; TCRdb keeps only in-frame clonotypes and omits some of them. This table holds about 97,000 clones, more than 85% found once. Specimen: peripheral blood, collected on day 0 of AZD1222 vaccination. The receptor set was obtained from an adult in good health.

The genes are TRBV28 and TRBJ2-7; 9 nucleotides agree with TRBD1. The CDR3 extends over 14 amino acids. Germline V gene lookup returns CDR1 MDHEN and CDR2 SYDVKM. After removal of 7 bases from V and 3 bases from J, the junction contained 7 bases not matched to a gene. CDR3 in DNA: TGTGCCAGCACCCTTGGGGACAGGGTCTACGAGCAGTACTTC. It encodes CASTLGDRVYEQYF.

The chain has TRBV7-2 and TRBJ2-3, with 9 positions matching TRBD2. Germline CDR1 is SGHTA and CDR2 is FQGNSA. V lost 1 base, J lost 2 bases, and 7 bases stayed unmatched. This CDR3 has 17 amino acids. The CDR3 sequence is CASSLVARLADTDTQYF. The DNA of the CDR3 is TGTGCCAGCAGCTTAGTGGCTAGACTAGCGGACACAGATACGCAGTATTTT.